These 17 T cell receptor beta chains came from one sample sequenced in a study of T cell responses to AZD1222 COVID-19 vaccine. Only in-frame clones appear in the TCRdb table, and some are missing; sequencing was by immunoSEQ multiplex PCR. This table holds some 87,000 clones, roughly 89% found once. Sequences were derived from peripheral blood, sampled on day 0 of MenACWY control vaccination. The source of these receptors is an adult in good health.

The gene calls are TRBV4-2 and TRBJ1-4, with D maybe TRBD1 (5 bases). V lost 3 bases to trimming and J lost 8 bases, with 19 bases between them. The germline V gene encodes CDR1 LGHNA and CDR2 YNFKEQ. The CDR3 contains 16 residues. The CDR3 bases are TGTGCCAGCAGCCATCACCCCATGGGGGTTGAGGAAAAACTGTTTTTT. This translates into CASSHHPMGVEEKLFF.

The chain uses TRBV28 and TRBJ1-2, with D possibly being TRBD1 (5 bases). The CDR3 has 14 residues. V was clipped by 4 bases and J by 9 bases, with 18 bases between them. The germline CDR1 and CDR2 sequences are MDHEN and SYDVKM. CDR3 DNA: TGTGCCAGCAGTTCCCCGGGGACCTCTATCCGCTACACCTTC. It is translated as CASSSPGTSIRYTF.

This sequence joins TRBV6-6 and TRBJ1-1; D not resolved. The germline V gene encodes CDR1 MNHNY and CDR2 SVGAGI (reference sequence). This CDR3 spans 16 amino acids. The V end was cut by 8 bases, the J end by 2 bases, with 21 bases between. The chain's CDR3 is CASGSGRKPTNTEAFF. DNA of the CDR3: TGTGCCAGCGGTAGCGGGCGGAAGCCAACTAACACTGAAGCTTTCTTT.

J is TRBJ2-5 and V is TRBV5-1, with D perhaps matching TRBD2 (5 bases). Germline V lookup: CDR1 SGHRS, CDR2 YFSETQ. This CDR3 is 15 amino acids long. V lost 5 bases and J lost 3, with 17 bases in between. The CDR3 DNA reads TGCGCCAGCAGATTCAGCCCCGGGGTTGAAGAGACCCAGTACTTC. It codes for CASRFSPGVEETQYF.

The table lists this clone with a count of one. This chain links TRBV28 with TRBJ2-3, with 8 bases lining up with TRBD1. CDR3 length: 15 amino acids. Germline V gives CDR1 MDHEN, CDR2 SYDVKM. Trimming cost V 4 bases and J 3 bases; bases outside gene matches: 6. This chain's CDR3 is CASSSYRGRTDTQYF. DNA of the CDR3: TGTGCCAGCAGTTCCTACAGGGGGAGGACAGATACGCAGTATTTT.

The sample holds one count of this clone. This chain links TRBV18 with TRBJ2-1; tentative D call: TRBD1 (6 bases). CDR3 length: 16 residues. Germline V CDR1 and CDR2: KGHSH, LQKENI. Between the trimmed V and J ends, which lost 0 bases and 10 bases, there was a span of 19 bases. The CDR3 sequence is CASSPPGATVLEEQFF. The CDR3 coding sequence is TGTGCCAGCTCACCACCGGGGGCCACCGTCCTGGAGGAGCAGTTCTTC.

This chain connects TRBV10-3 to TRBJ1-5, with a tentative D call TRBD1 (6 bases). V was clipped by 6 bases and J by 4 bases, with 10 bases between them. Germline loops: CDR1 ENHRY, CDR2 SYGVKD. The CDR3 has 13 residues. The chain's CDR3 is CAIRGGGNQPQHF. The CDR3 DNA sequence: TGTGCCATCAGGGGAGGGGGAAATCAGCCCCAGCATTTT.

The CDR3 sequence is CASSEDGVEGYPGNTIYF. Here the CDR3 DNA reads TGTGCCAGCAGTGAAGACGGGGTTGAGGGTTACCCTGGAAACACCATATATTTT. This sequence joins TRBV6-1 and TRBJ1-3; no definite D call. V lost 1 base to trimming and J lost 2 bases, with 18 bases between them. The germline V gene encodes CDR1 MNHNS and CDR2 SASEGT. This CDR3 spans 18 amino acids.

The gene calls are TRBV19 and TRBJ1-5, with TRBD1 as a possible D gene (5 bases). Looked up from germline, CDR1 is LNHDA and CDR2 is SQIVND (reference sequence). V was pared by 7 bases and J by 6 bases, with 19 bases between. The CDR3 spans 15 residues. In nucleotides, the CDR3 is TGTGCCAGTACCCCGACGGGGGTTACCTCTCAGCCCCAGCATTTT. The encoded protein is CASTPTGVTSQPQHF.

This chain links TRBV28 with TRBJ1-5; 7 nucleotides line up with TRBD1. The V segment lost 8 bases and the J segment 2 bases; nucleotides outside the gene matches: 12. The CDR3 extends over 16 amino acids. Looked up from germline, CDR1 is MDHEN and CDR2 is SYDVKM. CDR3 DNA sequence: TGTGCCAGCCGTCCAGGGGGATACCGAGGCAATCAGCCCCAGCATTTT. Encoded protein: CASRPGGYRGNQPQHF.

This sequence joins TRBV7-6 and TRBJ2-6; the D is unclear. The CDR3 runs 18 residues. CDR1 SGHVS and CDR2 FNYEAQ come from the germline V gene. The ends were cut back, 1 base at V and 0 bases at J, with 13 bases in the middle. The CDR3 sequence: CASSLGRGLSSGANVLTF. CDR3 nucleotides: TGTGCCAGCAGCTTAGGTAGAGGATTGAGCTCTGGGGCCAACGTCCTGACTTTC.

This rearrangement joins TRBV11-2 to TRBJ2-7; D is uncertain. CDR3 length: 14 residues. Germline CDR1 and CDR2: SGHAT and FQNNGV. Deletions cut 1 base from V and 0 bases from J, with 7 bases between. The CDR3, as DNA: TGTGCCAGCAGCTTAGGACACCCCTCCTACGAGCAGTACTTC. Translating it yields CASSLGHPSYEQYF.

The genes are TRBV27 and TRBJ1-5; maybe TRBD1 (5 bases). CDR1 MNHEY and CDR2 SMNVEV come from the germline V gene (reference sequence). The CDR3 has 14 amino acids. Between the trimmed V and J ends, which lost 8 bases and 5 bases, there was a span of 16 bases. The CDR3 DNA sequence: TGTGCCAGCTCAAGGGGAGGGTGGGATCAGCCCCAGCATTTT. Its protein is CASSRGGWDQPQHF.

This chain joins TRBV6-1 and TRBJ1-3; no clear D gene. V lost 2 bases, J lost 0 bases, and 14 bases lay in between. The CDR3 covers 17 residues. The V gene's germline CDR1 is MNHNS and CDR2 SASEGT. The CDR3 DNA reads TGTGCCAGCAGTGAAATTCAACGGCCTCGCTCTGGAAACACCATATATTTT. It codes for CASSEIQRPRSGNTIYF.

The CDR3 sequence: CASSRDKSSYEQYF. In DNA, the CDR3 is TGTGCCAGCAGTCGGGACAAGAGCTCCTACGAGCAGTACTTC. The chain is built from TRBV5-8 and TRBJ2-7; D might be TRBD1 (6 bases). V lost 5 bases to trimming and J lost 0 bases, with 12 bases between them. CDR3 length: 14 residues. Germline V gene sequence: CDR1 SGHTS, CDR2 YDEGEE.

This clone was counted only a few times. V usage is TRBV4-2 and J usage is TRBJ2-7; D not certain. CDR3 length: 15 residues. Trimming left V 1 base short and J 5 bases short, with 15 bases between. Looked up from germline, CDR1 is LGHNA and CDR2 is YNFKEQ. The DNA for the CDR3 is TGTGCCAGCAGCCAAGCGGGCGGACGAAGCCACGAGCAGTACTTC. Translated: CASSQAGGRSHEQYF.

The chain uses TRBV7-9 and TRBJ2-2, with a weak D call TRBD1 (6 bases). The CDR3 is 16 residues long. Germline CDR1 is SEHNR and CDR2 is FQNEAQ (reference sequence). Trimming shortened V by 3 bases and J by 2 bases, and 13 bases separated the two germline ends. This chain's CDR3 is CASSFWPGTNTGELFF. CDR3 nucleotides: TGTGCCAGCAGCTTTTGGCCGGGGACAAACACCGGGGAGCTGTTTTTT.